This T cell receptor beta chain emerged from a study of blood T cell repertoires in COVID-19. Overall study context: T cells, B-cell-depleted T cells, or PBMCs supplied cDNA or gDNA.

V was pared by 3 bases and J by 6 bases, with 3 bases of the junction left unmatched. From germline, CDR1 is SQVTM and CDR2 ANQGSEA. The CDR3 sequence is 12 residues long. TCRdb's table, derived via immunoSEQ multiplex PCR, lists solely in-frame clones and lacks some. The sample lists more than 250,000 clones; 84% were seen once. This chain links TRBV29-1 with TRBJ2-3; 7 positions match TRBD2. The sample consisted of peripheral blood. This clonotype originated in a human donor in a cohort sampled during active COVID-19. In DNA, the CDR3 is TGCAGCGTTGAGCGGGGGTCGGATACGCAGTATTTT. This sequence encodes CSVERGSDTQYF.